The rows below give T cell receptor beta chains drawn from one sample of a study of untreated major depressive disorder. This table comes from immunoSEQ multiplex PCR, and its TCRdb copy is limited to in-frame clones, with some not included. This table holds about 25,000 clones, 90% to 95% found once. The sequenced sample was CD4+ T cells from PBMCs. These receptors originate from a woman between 25 and 40 years old with major depressive disorder. CDR3s include the opening cysteine and the closing phenylalanine or tryptophan. Fields, in order: CDR3 protein, CDR3 DNA, D gene, CDR3 length, clone size, V gene, J gene. The D gene is left open where the match is weak. Clone size is shown for a subset of rows, as once, few, many or a class of expanded clone.

CDR3: CASRNAAAEEQFF
DNA: TGTGCCAGCAGGAACGCCGCGGCCGAGGAGCAGTTCTTC
D: -
length: 13
size: once
V: TRBV7-3
J: TRBJ2-1

CDR3: CASRQGSGQPQHF
DNA: TGTGCCAGCCGACAGGGGTCTGGCCAGCCCCAGCATTTT
D: TRBD1
length: 13
size: once
V: TRBV11-2
J: TRBJ1-5

CDR3: CASSLSVLGSSYEQYF
DNA: TGTGCCAGCAGCCTAAGCGTCTTGGGATCGTCCTACGAGCAGTACTTC
D: -
length: 16
size: -
V: TRBV4-2
J: TRBJ2-7

CDR3: CASTSRSVNQPQHF
DNA: TGTGCCAGCACCTCTCGATCGGTCAATCAGCCCCAGCATTTT
D: -
length: 14
size: -
V: TRBV5-6
J: TRBJ1-5

CDR3: CARGQATEAFF
DNA: TGTGCCAGAGGACAGGCGACTGAAGCTTTCTTT
D: TRBD1
length: 11
size: -
V: TRBV2
J: TRBJ1-1

CDR3: CASSLRAGTYNEQFF
DNA: TGTGCCAGCAGCTTGCGAGCGGGAACCTACAATGAGCAGTTCTTC
D: TRBD2
length: 15
size: -
V: TRBV5-4
J: TRBJ2-1

CDR3: CASSPPGGGSNIQYF
DNA: TGTGCCAGCAGCCCACCTGGCGGGGGGTCGAACATTCAGTACTTC
D: TRBD2
length: 15
size: once
V: TRBV7-2
J: TRBJ2-4

CDR3: CASLGQSQETQYF
DNA: TGTGCCAGCTTAGGACAGAGCCAAGAGACCCAGTACTTC
D: -
length: 13
size: once
V: TRBV18
J: TRBJ2-5

CDR3: CASSLGSAGSGNTIYF
DNA: TGTGCCAGCAGCTTAGGTTCCGCCGGGTCTGGAAACACCATATATTTT
D: -
length: 16
size: -
V: TRBV7-8
J: TRBJ1-3

CDR3: CASSLAKGHLNTEAFF
DNA: TGTGCCAGCAGCTTAGCGAAAGGACACCTGAACACTGAAGCTTTCTTT
D: -
length: 16
size: few
V: TRBV7-8
J: TRBJ1-1

CDR3: CASGGALFGQPQHF
DNA: TGTGCGAGCGGGGGGGCGCTTTTCGGTCAGCCCCAGCATTTT
D: -
length: 14
size: -
V: TRBV6-1
J: TRBJ1-5

CDR3: CASSQNPPGAFF
DNA: TGTGCCAGCAGTCAAAACCCTCCCGGAGCTTTCTTT
D: -
length: 12
size: -
V: TRBV28
J: TRBJ1-1

CDR3: CASTSAGLSYEQYF
DNA: TGTGCCAGCACGTCGGCCGGGCTGTCCTACGAGCAGTACTTC
D: -
length: 14
size: -
V: TRBV28
J: TRBJ2-7

CDR3: CASSVEASSTDTQYF
DNA: TGTGCCAGCAGCGTAGAAGCGTCTAGCACAGATACGCAGTATTTT
D: -
length: 15
size: -
V: TRBV9
J: TRBJ2-3

CDR3: CASSRSSAGDSETQYF
DNA: TGTGCCAGCAGCCGCTCTTCGGCGGGGGATTCGGAGACCCAGTACTTC
D: TRBD2
length: 16
size: -
V: TRBV4-2
J: TRBJ2-5

CDR3: CAIAGTGGYGYTF
DNA: TGTGCCATCGCCGGGACAGGGGGCTATGGCTACACCTTC
D: TRBD1
length: 13
size: -
V: TRBV10-3
J: TRBJ1-2

CDR3: CASRTAMNVYEQYF
DNA: TGTGCCAGCCGCACGGCGATGAATGTGTACGAGCAGTACTTC
D: -
length: 14
size: once
V: TRBV18
J: TRBJ2-7

CDR3: CASSPLTGVLGYTF
DNA: TGTGCCAGCAGTCCCTTGACAGGGGTCCTTGGCTACACCTTC
D: TRBD1
length: 14
size: few
V: TRBV6-5
J: TRBJ1-2

CDR3: CASSPRSQNNSPLHF
DNA: TGTGCCAGCAGTCCCCGTTCGCAGAATAATTCACCCCTCCACTTT
D: -
length: 15
size: -
V: TRBV6-6
J: TRBJ1-6

CDR3: CASSYTLAGVYEQYF
DNA: TGTGCCAGCAGTTACACACTAGCGGGAGTGTACGAGCAGTACTTC
D: TRBD2
length: 15
size: -
V: TRBV6-5
J: TRBJ2-7

CDR3: CASSRTGVDNGANVLTF
DNA: TGTGCCAGCAGCCGTACAGGGGTGGACAATGGGGCCAACGTCCTGACTTTC
D: TRBD1
length: 17
size: -
V: TRBV4-2
J: TRBJ2-6

CDR3: CASSLEGQGWNGYTF
DNA: TGTGCCAGCAGCTTGGAGGGACAGGGTTGGAATGGCTACACCTTC
D: TRBD1
length: 15
size: -
V: TRBV5-8
J: TRBJ1-2

CDR3: CASSVTGFRDQPQHF
DNA: TGTGCCAGCAGCGTGACAGGATTCAGGGATCAGCCCCAGCATTTT
D: -
length: 15
size: once
V: TRBV9
J: TRBJ1-5

CDR3: CASSLVPDSSYEQYF
DNA: TGTGCCAGCAGCTTAGTGCCGGACAGTTCCTACGAGCAGTACTTC
D: -
length: 15
size: -
V: TRBV11-2
J: TRBJ2-7

CDR3: CASSLMDREYF
DNA: TGTGCCAGCAGTTTAATGGACAGGGAGTATTTC
D: TRBD1
length: 11
size: -
V: TRBV28
J: TRBJ2-7

CDR3: CASSLYGGLAQYF
DNA: TGTGCCAGCAGCTTATATGGTGGTTTGGCCCAGTACTTC
D: -
length: 13
size: -
V: TRBV7-2
J: TRBJ2-5

CDR3: CASSFLRGGDEKLFF
DNA: TGTGCCAGCAGTTTCCTCAGGGGTGGAGATGAAAAACTGTTTTTT
D: -
length: 15
size: -
V: TRBV28
J: TRBJ1-4

CDR3: CASSPHEKGTPLHF
DNA: TGTGCCAGCAGCCCACATGAAAAAGGGACGCCCCTCCACTTT
D: -
length: 14
size: -
V: TRBV6-5
J: TRBJ1-6

CDR3: CASSSGQGAIGELFF
DNA: TGTGCCAGCAGCTCCGGACAGGGGGCGATCGGGGAGCTGTTTTTT
D: TRBD1
length: 15
size: few
V: TRBV5-4
J: TRBJ2-2

CDR3: CASSGRASTGELFF
DNA: TGTGCCAGTAGTGGTCGAGCAAGCACCGGGGAGCTGTTTTTT
D: -
length: 14
size: -
V: TRBV19
J: TRBJ2-2

CDR3: CASSLWVTDTQYF
DNA: TGTGCCAGCAGCTTATGGGTTACAGATACGCAGTATTTT
D: -
length: 13
size: -
V: TRBV7-3
J: TRBJ2-3

CDR3: CASSFQGGRGDTQYF
DNA: TGTGCCAGCAGTTTTCAGGGGGGTAGGGGAGATACGCAGTATTTT
D: -
length: 15
size: -
V: TRBV28
J: TRBJ2-3

CDR3: CSVGRGQAEQFF
DNA: TGCAGCGTTGGAAGGGGTCAGGCTGAGCAGTTCTTC
D: -
length: 12
size: once
V: TRBV29-1
J: TRBJ2-1

CDR3: CASSVGTAGGSPLHF
DNA: TGTGCCAGCAGCGTAGGTACAGCCGGGGGGTCACCCCTCCACTTT
D: -
length: 15
size: once
V: TRBV9
J: TRBJ1-6

CDR3: CASREQGMNTGELFF
DNA: TGTGCCAGCAGGGAACAGGGGATGAACACCGGGGAGCTGTTTTTT
D: TRBD1
length: 15
size: once
V: TRBV2
J: TRBJ2-2

CDR3: CASSQELNARRGTRQSPLHF
DNA: TGTGCCAGCAGCCAAGAACTAAACGCCAGGAGAGGGACTCGGCAATCACCCCTCCACTTT
D: -
length: 20
size: -
V: TRBV4-2
J: TRBJ1-6

CDR3: CASSPGQGKGETQYF
DNA: TGCGCCAGCAGCCCGGGACAGGGTAAAGGAGAGACCCAGTACTTC
D: TRBD1
length: 15
size: -
V: TRBV5-1
J: TRBJ2-5

CDR3: CASSLTWETQYF
DNA: TGTGCCAGCAGCTTAACCTGGGAGACCCAGTACTTC
D: -
length: 12
size: -
V: TRBV7-2
J: TRBJ2-5

CDR3: CASKQRGADTQYF
DNA: TGTGCCAGCAAGCAGCGGGGGGCAGATACGCAGTATTTT
D: TRBD2
length: 13
size: -
V: TRBV2
J: TRBJ2-3

CDR3: CASSSLAGPATDTQYF
DNA: TGTGCCAGCAGCTCACTAGCGGGACCTGCGACAGATACGCAGTATTTT
D: TRBD2
length: 16
size: -
V: TRBV7-2
J: TRBJ2-3

CDR3: CASSLPGNTIYF
DNA: TGTGCCAGCAGCCTGCCTGGAAACACCATATATTTT
D: -
length: 12
size: -
V: TRBV5-6
J: TRBJ1-3

CDR3: CASTLGASGGNNEQFF
DNA: TGTGCCAGCACTCTGGGGGCTAGCGGAGGAAACAATGAGCAGTTCTTC
D: -
length: 16
size: -
V: TRBV5-4
J: TRBJ2-1

CDR3: CASSLGSFNDQPQHF
DNA: TGTGCCAGCAGCTTAGGCTCCTTTAACGATCAGCCCCAGCATTTT
D: -
length: 15
size: -
V: TRBV7-2
J: TRBJ1-5

CDR3: CASSLGGYSTEAFF
DNA: TGTGCCAGCAGTTTAGGGGGTTATAGCACTGAAGCTTTCTTT
D: -
length: 14
size: -
V: TRBV27
J: TRBJ1-1

CDR3: CASSSVSEEAFF
DNA: TGCGCCAGCAGCTCGGTATCGGAAGAAGCTTTCTTT
D: -
length: 12
size: -
V: TRBV5-1
J: TRBJ1-1

CDR3: CASSLGDRVLYEQYF
DNA: TGTGCCAGCAGCTTAGGGGACAGGGTATTATACGAGCAGTACTTC
D: TRBD1
length: 15
size: -
V: TRBV7-2
J: TRBJ2-7

CDR3: CASGLVLGQHYEQYF
DNA: TGTGCTAGTGGTTTGGTACTCGGACAGCACTACGAGCAGTACTTC
D: -
length: 15
size: once
V: TRBV12-5
J: TRBJ2-7

CDR3: CAISESSLGYTF
DNA: TGTGCCATCAGTGAGTCCTCCCTTGGCTACACCTTC
D: -
length: 12
size: -
V: TRBV10-3
J: TRBJ1-2

CDR3: CASSLTPTDTQYF
DNA: TGTGCCAGCAGCTTAACACCCACAGATACGCAGTATTTT
D: -
length: 13
size: -
V: TRBV7-3
J: TRBJ2-3

CDR3: CASSLDSRGVVGYTF
DNA: TGTGCCAGCAGCTTAGATTCCAGGGGGGTGGTTGGCTACACCTTC
D: TRBD1
length: 15
size: -
V: TRBV5-4
J: TRBJ1-2